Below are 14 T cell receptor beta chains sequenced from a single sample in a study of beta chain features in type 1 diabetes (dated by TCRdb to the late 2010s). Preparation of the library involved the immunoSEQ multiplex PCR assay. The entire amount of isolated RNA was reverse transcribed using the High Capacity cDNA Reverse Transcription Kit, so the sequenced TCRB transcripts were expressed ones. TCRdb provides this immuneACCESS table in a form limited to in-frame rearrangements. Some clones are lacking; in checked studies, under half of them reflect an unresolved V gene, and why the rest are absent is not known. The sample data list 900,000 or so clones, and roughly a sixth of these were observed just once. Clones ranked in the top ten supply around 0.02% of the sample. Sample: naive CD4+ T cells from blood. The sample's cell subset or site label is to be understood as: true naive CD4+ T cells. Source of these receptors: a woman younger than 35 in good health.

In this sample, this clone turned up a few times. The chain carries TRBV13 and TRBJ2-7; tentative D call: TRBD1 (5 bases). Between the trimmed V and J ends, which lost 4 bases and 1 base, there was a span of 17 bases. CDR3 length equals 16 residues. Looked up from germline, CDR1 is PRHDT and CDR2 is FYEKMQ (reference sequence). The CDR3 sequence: CASSSITRQTSYEQYF. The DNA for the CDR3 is TGTGCCAGCAGCTCGATAACACGACAGACGTCCTACGAGCAGTACTTC.

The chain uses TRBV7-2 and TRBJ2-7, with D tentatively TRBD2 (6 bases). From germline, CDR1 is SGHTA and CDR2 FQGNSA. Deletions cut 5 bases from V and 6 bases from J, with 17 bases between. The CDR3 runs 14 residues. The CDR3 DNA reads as TGTGCCAGCAGCCCCTCCGGAGGGAGGTCCGAGCAGTACTTC. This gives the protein CASSPSGGRSEQYF.

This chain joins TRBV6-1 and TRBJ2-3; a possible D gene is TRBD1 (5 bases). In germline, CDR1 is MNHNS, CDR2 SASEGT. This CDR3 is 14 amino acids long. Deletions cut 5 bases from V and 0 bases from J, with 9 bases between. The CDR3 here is CASSQGGSTDTQYF. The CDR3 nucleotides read TGTGCCAGCAGTCAGGGTGGCAGCACAGATACGCAGTATTTT.

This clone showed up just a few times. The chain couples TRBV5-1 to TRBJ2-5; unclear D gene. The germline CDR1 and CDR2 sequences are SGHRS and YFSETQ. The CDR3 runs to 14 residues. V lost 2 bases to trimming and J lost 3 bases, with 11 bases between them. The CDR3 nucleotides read TGCGCCAGCAGCTTTTCGGGCCAGGAAGAGACCCAGTACTTC. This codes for CASSFSGQEETQYF. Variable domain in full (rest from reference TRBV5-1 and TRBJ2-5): KAGVTQTPRYLIKTRGQQVTLSCSPISGHRSVSWYQQTPGQGLQFLFEYFSETQRNKGNFPGRFSGRQFSNSRSEMNVSTLELGDSALYLCASSFSGQEETQYFGPGTRLLVL.

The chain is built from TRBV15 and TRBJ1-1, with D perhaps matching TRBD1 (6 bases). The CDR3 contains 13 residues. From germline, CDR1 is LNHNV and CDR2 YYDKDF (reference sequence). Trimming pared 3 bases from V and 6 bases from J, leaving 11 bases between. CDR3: CATSSRGRAEAFF. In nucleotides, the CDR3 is TGTGCCACCAGCAGCAGGGGTAGGGCTGAAGCTTTCTTT.

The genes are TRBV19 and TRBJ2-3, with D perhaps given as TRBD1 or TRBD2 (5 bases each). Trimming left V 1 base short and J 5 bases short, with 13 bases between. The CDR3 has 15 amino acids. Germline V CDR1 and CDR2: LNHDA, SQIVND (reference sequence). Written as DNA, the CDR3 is TGTGCCAGTAGTATAGCGGGACGGTTAGGAGATACGCAGTATTTT. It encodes CASSIAGRLGDTQYF.

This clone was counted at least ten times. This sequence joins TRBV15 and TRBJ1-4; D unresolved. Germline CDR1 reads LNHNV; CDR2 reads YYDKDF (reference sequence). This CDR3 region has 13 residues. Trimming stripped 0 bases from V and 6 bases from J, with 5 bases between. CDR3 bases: TGTGCCACCAGCAGAGATCAGGATGAAAAACTGTTTTTT. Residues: CATSRDQDEKLFF.

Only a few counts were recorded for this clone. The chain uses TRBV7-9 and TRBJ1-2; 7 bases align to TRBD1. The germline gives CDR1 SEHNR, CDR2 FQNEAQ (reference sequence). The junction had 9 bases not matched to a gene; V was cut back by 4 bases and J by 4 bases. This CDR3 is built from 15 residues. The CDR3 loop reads CASSSPTGKGYGYTF. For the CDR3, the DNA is TGTGCCAGCAGCTCGCCGACAGGGAAGGGCTATGGCTACACCTTC.

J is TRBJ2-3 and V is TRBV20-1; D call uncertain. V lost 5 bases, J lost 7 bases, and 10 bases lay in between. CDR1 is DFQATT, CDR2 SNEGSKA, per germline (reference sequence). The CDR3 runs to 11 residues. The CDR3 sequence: CSAGIFNTQYF. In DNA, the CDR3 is TGCAGTGCTGGGATATTTAATACGCAGTATTTT.

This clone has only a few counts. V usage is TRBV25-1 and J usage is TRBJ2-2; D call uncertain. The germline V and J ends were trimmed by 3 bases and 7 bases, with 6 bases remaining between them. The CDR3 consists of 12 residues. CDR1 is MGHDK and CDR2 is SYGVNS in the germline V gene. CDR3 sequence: CASSDANGELFF. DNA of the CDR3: TGTGCCAGCAGTGATGCTAACGGGGAGCTGTTTTTT. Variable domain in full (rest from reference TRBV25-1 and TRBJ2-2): EADIYQTPRYLVIGTGKKITLECSQTMGHDKMYWYQQDPGMELHLIHYSYGVNSTEKGDLSSESTVSRIRTEHFPLTLESARPSHTSQYLCASSDANGELFFGEGSRLTVL.

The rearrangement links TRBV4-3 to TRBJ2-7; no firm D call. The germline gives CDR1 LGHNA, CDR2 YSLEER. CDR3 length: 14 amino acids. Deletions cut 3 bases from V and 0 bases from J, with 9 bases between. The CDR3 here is CASSQGTSSYEQYF. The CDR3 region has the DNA TGCGCCAGCAGCCAGGGTACAAGCTCCTACGAGCAGTACTTC.

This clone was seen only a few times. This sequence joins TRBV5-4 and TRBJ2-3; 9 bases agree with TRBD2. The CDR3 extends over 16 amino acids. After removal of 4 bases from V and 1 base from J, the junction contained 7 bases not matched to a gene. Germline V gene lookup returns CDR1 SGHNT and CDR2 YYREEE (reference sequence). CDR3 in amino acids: CASSPGLAWGTDTQYF. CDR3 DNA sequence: TGTGCCAGCAGCCCCGGACTAGCGTGGGGCACAGATACGCAGTATTTT. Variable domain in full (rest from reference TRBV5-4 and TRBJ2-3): ETGVTQSPTHLIKTRGQQVTLRCSSQSGHNTVSWYQQALGQGPQFIFQYYREEENGRGNFPPRFSGLQFPNYSSELNVNALELDDSALYLCASSPGLAWGTDTQYFGPGTRLTVL.

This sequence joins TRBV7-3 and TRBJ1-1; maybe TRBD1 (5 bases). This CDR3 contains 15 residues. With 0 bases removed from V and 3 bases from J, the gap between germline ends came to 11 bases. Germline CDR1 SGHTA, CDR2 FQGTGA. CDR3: CASSLTQGSDTEAFF. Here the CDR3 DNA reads TGTGCCAGCAGCTTAACGCAGGGTTCGGACACTGAAGCTTTCTTT.

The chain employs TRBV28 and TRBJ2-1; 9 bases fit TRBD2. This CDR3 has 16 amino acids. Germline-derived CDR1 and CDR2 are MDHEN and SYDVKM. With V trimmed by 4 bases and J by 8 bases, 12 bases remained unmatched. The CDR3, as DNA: TGTGCCAGCAGTTCCCCGACTAGCGGTGCCTTCCATGAGCAGTTCTTC. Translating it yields CASSSPTSGAFHEQFF.